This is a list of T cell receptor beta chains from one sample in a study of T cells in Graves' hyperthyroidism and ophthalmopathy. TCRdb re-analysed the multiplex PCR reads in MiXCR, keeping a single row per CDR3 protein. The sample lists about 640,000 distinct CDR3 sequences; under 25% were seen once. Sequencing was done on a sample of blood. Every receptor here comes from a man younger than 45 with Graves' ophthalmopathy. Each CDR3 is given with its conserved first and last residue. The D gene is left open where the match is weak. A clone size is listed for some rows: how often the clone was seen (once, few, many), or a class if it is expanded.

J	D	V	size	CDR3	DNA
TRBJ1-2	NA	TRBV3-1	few	CASSSPGTHTNYGYTF	TGTGCCAGCAGTTCCCCCGGGACTCATACTAACTATGGCTACACCTTC
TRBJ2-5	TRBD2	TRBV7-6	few	CASSSRTSGIKETQYF	TGTGCCAGCAGCTCGCGGACTAGCGGGATTAAGGAGACCCAGTACTTC
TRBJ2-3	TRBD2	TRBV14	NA	CASSQAGGRTTQYF	TGTGCCAGCAGCCAAGCGGGAGGGCGAACTACGCAGTATTTT
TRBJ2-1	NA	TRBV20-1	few	CSAPPVIHSGNNEQFF	TGCAGTGCCCCACCCGTCATCCATAGCGGTAACAATGAGCAGTTCTTC
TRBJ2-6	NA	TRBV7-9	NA	CASSLEGQDYGANVLTF	TGTGCCAGCAGCTTAGAGGGGCAGGACTATGGGGCCAACGTCCTGACTTTC
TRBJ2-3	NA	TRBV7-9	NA	CASSLGRQTTDTQYF	TGTGCCAGCAGCTTAGGGCGACAGACCACAGATACGCAGTATTTT
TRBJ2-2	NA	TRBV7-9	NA	CASSLLRGNTGELFF	TGTGCCAGCAGCTTACTCCGCGGGAACACCGGGGAGCTGTTTTTT
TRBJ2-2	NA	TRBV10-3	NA	CATQNNTGELFF	TGTGCCACACAGAACAACACCGGGGAGCTGTTTTTT
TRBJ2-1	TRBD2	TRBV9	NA	CASSSPTSGGNEQFF	TGTGCCAGCAGCTCCCCCACTAGCGGGGGCAATGAGCAGTTCTTC
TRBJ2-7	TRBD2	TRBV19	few	CASSTSGLAGEYEQYF	TGTGCCAGTAGTACCTCGGGACTAGCGGGAGAATACGAGCAGTACTTC
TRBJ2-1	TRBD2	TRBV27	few	CASSFLAGGTDRYNEQFF	TGTGCCAGCAGTTTCTTAGCGGGAGGGACGGACCGCTACAATGAGCAGTTCTTC
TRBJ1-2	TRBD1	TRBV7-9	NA	CASSAGQYNYGYTF	TGTGCCAGCAGCGCGGGACAGTACAACTATGGCTACACCTTC
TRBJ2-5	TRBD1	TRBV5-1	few	CASSFTRQGGQETQYF	TGCGCCAGCAGCTTCACCCGACAGGGGGGCCAAGAGACCCAGTACTTC
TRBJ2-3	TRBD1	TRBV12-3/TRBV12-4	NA	CASSGTGDADTQYF	TGTGCCAGCAGCGGGACAGGAGACGCAGATACGCAGTATTTT
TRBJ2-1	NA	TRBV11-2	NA	CASSSSRYNEQFF	TGTGCCAGCAGCTCGTCCAGGTACAATGAGCAGTTCTTC
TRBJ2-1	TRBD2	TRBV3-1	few	CASRKSGVSYNEQFF	TGTGCCAGCAGGAAGAGCGGGGTCTCCTACAATGAGCAGTTCTTC
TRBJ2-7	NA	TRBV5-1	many	CASSAQYEQYF	TGCGCCAGCAGCGCCCAGTACGAGCAGTACTTC
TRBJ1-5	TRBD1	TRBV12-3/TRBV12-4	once	CASSLGRGSGQPQHF	TGTGCCAGCAGTTTGGGCAGGGGGTCGGGGCAGCCCCAGCATTTT
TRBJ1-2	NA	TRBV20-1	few	CSARDVVAPMYGYTF	TGCAGTGCTAGAGATGTGGTCGCTCCAATGTATGGCTACACCTTC
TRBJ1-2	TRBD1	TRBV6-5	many	CASSYNQGANYGYTF	TGTGCCAGCAGTTACAATCAGGGGGCGAACTATGGCTACACCTTC
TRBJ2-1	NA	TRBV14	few	CASSQVGALGQFF	TGTGCCAGCAGCCAAGTTGGAGCCCTCGGGCAGTTCTTC
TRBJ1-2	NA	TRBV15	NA	CATSRDWEGANGYTF	TGTGCCACCAGCAGAGATTGGGAGGGAGCGAATGGCTACACCTTC
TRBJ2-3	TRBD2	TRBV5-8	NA	CASSQDLGVREAPQPSTDTQYF	TGTGCCAGCAGCCAGGATCTTGGGGTGCGGGAGGCCCCCCAACCTAGCACAGATACGCAGTATTTT
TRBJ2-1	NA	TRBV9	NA	CASSVAQGVYLWNEQFF	TGTGCCAGCAGCGTAGCTCAGGGCGTGTATCTCTGGAATGAGCAGTTCTTC
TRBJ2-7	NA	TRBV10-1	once	CASSEHRDNEQYF	TGCGCCAGCAGTGAGCATCGAGACAACGAGCAGTACTTC
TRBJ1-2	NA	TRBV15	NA	CATSRFDTGDYGYTF	TGTGCCACCAGCAGATTCGATACAGGAGACTATGGCTACACCTTC
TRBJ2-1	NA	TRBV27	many	CASSLRTPYSYNEQFF	TGTGCCAGCAGTTTAAGAACCCCCTACTCCTACAATGAGCAGTTCTTC
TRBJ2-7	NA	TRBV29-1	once	CSVERGSYEQYF	TGCAGCGTTGAGAGGGGCAGCTACGAGCAGTACTTC
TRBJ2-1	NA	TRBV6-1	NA	CASNPQGGHNEQFF	TGTGCCAGCAATCCTCAGGGGGGACACAATGAGCAGTTCTTC
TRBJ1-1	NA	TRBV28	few	CASSRLQGSYTEAFF	TGTGCCAGCAGTCGGCTTCAGGGTTCGTACACTGAAGCTTTCTTT
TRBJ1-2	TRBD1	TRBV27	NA	CASSPHRGPYGYTF	TGTGCCAGCAGTCCACACAGGGGGCCCTATGGCTACACCTTC
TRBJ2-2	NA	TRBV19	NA	CASTPGLRGATGELFF	TGTGCCAGTACTCCCGGACTAAGAGGGGCCACCGGGGAGCTGTTTTTT
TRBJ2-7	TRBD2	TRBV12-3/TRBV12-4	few	CASSLSLSGRTNYEQYF	TGTGCCAGCAGTTTAAGTTTAAGCGGGAGGACTAACTACGAGCAGTACTTC
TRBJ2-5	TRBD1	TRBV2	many	CASSYRQGETQYF	TGTGCCAGCAGCTACCGACAGGGAGAGACCCAGTACTTC
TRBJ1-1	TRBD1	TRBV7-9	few	CASSLGTGYGGAFF	TGTGCCAGCAGCTTAGGGACAGGGTATGGAGGAGCTTTCTTT
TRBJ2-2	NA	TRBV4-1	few	CASSQSGGKPNTGELFF	TGCGCCAGCAGCCAATCCGGAGGGAAGCCGAACACCGGGGAGCTGTTTTTT
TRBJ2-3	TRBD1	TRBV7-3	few	CASSLQGVKDTQYF	TGTGCCAGCAGCCTACAGGGGGTTAAAGATACGCAGTATTTT
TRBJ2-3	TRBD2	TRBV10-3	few	CAISDPPGTSSSTDTQYF	TGTGCCATCAGTGACCCACCTGGGACTAGCTCTAGCACAGATACGCAGTATTTT
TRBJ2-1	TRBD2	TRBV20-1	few	CSAGPSGRAYNEQFF	TGCAGTGCCGGACCTAGCGGGAGGGCTTACAATGAGCAGTTCTTC
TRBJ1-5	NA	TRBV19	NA	CASRSGPNGNQPQHF	TGTGCCAGTAGGTCGGGCCCTAACGGCAATCAGCCCCAGCATTTT
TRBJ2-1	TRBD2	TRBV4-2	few	CASSQAQPTSGNNEQFF	TGTGCCAGCAGCCAAGCTCAACCGACTAGCGGGAACAATGAGCAGTTCTTC
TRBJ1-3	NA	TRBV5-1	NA	CASSLVASGNTIYF	TGCGCCAGCAGCTTGGTGGCCTCTGGAAACACCATATATTTT
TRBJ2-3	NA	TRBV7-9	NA	CASSLDGGSDTQYF	TGTGCCAGCAGCTTAGACGGGGGCTCAGATACGCAGTATTTT
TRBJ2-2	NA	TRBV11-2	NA	CASSKAGRAVTGKLFF	TGTGCCAGCAGTAAAGCGGGCAGGGCAGTCACCGGGAAGCTGTTTTTT
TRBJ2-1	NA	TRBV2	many	CASRRQQGNEQFF	TGTGCCAGCAGACGACAACAGGGAAATGAGCAGTTCTTC
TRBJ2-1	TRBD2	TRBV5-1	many	CASSSGLAPRYNEQFF	TGCGCCAGCAGCTCCGGACTAGCCCCAAGGTACAATGAGCAGTTCTTC
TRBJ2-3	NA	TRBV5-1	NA	CASRPGTFGTDTQYF	TGCGCCAGCAGACCTGGGACCTTCGGCACAGATACGCAGTATTTT
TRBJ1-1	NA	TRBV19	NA	CATSEILNTEAFF	TGTGCCACATCGGAGATCTTGAACACTGAAGCTTTCTTT
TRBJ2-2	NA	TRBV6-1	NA	CASTDTPGELFF	TGTGCCAGCACCGACACCCCCGGGGAGCTGTTTTTT
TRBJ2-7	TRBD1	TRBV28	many	CASSATGTGGQSSYEQYF	TGTGCCAGCAGTGCGACAGGTACAGGGGGCCAAAGCTCCTACGAGCAGTACTTC